The 20 T cell receptor beta chains below come from one sample, sequenced in a study of T-cell reconstitution after alpha-beta-depleted transplantation in children (TCRdb year 2016). Preparation of the library involved PCR. Instrument on record: Illumina HiSeq 2500. Molecular barcoding was employed in the preparation of TCR libraries, with unique molecular identifiers being used to normalize TCRbeta repertoire quantification. TCRdb trimmed public reads at Q25 via fastp, called clones via MiXCR and kept in-frame beta chains. Each CDR3 protein gets just one entry, which takes the most common genes and DNA from the rows behind it. This sample holds 70,000 or so distinct CDR3 sequences; roughly 11% were observed only once. The leading ten clones occupy less than 15% of the sample. The treatment or condition label of this sample denotes: allogeneic hematopoietic cell transplantation with graft depleted of TCRalphabeta T cells and CD19 B cells.

The sample was PBMCs, taken before TCRalphabeta/CD19-depleted stem cell transplant. All receptors derive from a boy younger than 18 with acute myeloid leukemia, due to receive a stem cell transplant.

This clonotype showed up many times. The V and J genes are TRBV20-1 and TRBJ2-7; a possible D gene is TRBD2 (5 bases). V was clipped by 8 bases and J by 2 bases, with 16 bases between them. The CDR3 sequence is 13 residues long. The V gene's germline CDR1 is DFQATT and CDR2 SNEGSKA (reference sequence). The CDR3 region has the DNA TGCAGTCCGGGTGGGAGAAAAGCCTACGAGCAGTACTTC. This gives the protein CSPGGRKAYEQYF.

In its sample, this clonotype was seen many times. CDR3 in amino acids: CASSLHFPTGVTEAFF. CDR3 coding DNA: TGTGCCAGCAGTTTACATTTCCCGACAGGGGTGACTGAAGCTTTCTTT. V and J are TRBV28 and TRBJ1-1; 8 nucleotides align to TRBD1. This CDR3 contains 16 residues. Trimming took 2 bases from V and 5 from J; bases not matched to a gene: 10. The germline V gene has CDR1 MDHEN and CDR2 SYDVKM.

This clonotype occurred many times. V and J are TRBV29-1 and TRBJ2-2; D unresolved. The CDR3 is made up of 13 amino acids. Per germline, CDR1 SQVTM and CDR2 ANQGSEA. Trimming took 4 bases from V and 0 from J, leaving 6 bases between them. The CDR3 here is CSVGVPNTGELFF. The CDR3, as DNA: TGCAGCGTTGGAGTTCCGAACACCGGGGAGCTGTTTTTT.

A remark on this clonotype: This sequence may be a read error, since a much larger clone differs from it by one base. The chain joins TRBV9 to TRBJ2-7; tentative D call: TRBD1 (6 bases). The CDR3 is made up of 16 amino acids. Trimming pared 4 bases from V and 5 bases from J, leaving 22 bases between. Per the germline V gene, CDR1 is SGDLS and CDR2 is YYNGEE. CDR3: CASSPTGTSTPNEQYF. CDR3 DNA: TGTGCCAGCAGCCCAACAGGGACCTCCACCCCCAACGAGCAGTACTTC.

About this clonotype itself: A much larger clone is a single base away; this may be a read error. V is TRBV6-5 and J is TRBJ2-3; the match to TRBD1 covers 7 bases. Germline CDR1 MNHEY, CDR2 SVGAGI. J gave up 0 bases and V 2 bases, and 5 bases lay outside the gene matches. The CDR3 has 16 amino acids. CDR3 region: CASSYQGVSSTDTQYF. The CDR3 coding sequence is TGTGCCAGCAGTTACCAGGGGGTCTCTAGCACAGATACGCAGTATTTT.

This clonotype occurred many times. V and J are TRBV21-1 and TRBJ2-1; TRBD1 is taken as the D call from the table, unchecked against the DNA. TRBV21-1 is marked as a pseudogene. The length of the CDR3 is 16 residues. This CDR3 is CASSIPAGPSYNEQFF. In DNA, the CDR3 is TGTGCCAGCAGCATCCCTGCCGGGCCTTCCTACAATGAGCAGTTCTTC.

This clonotype was picked up many times. V and J are TRBV7-6 and TRBJ1-1; D is unresolved. Deletions cut 5 bases from V and 1 base from J, with 14 bases between. The germline CDR1 and CDR2 sequences are SGHVS and FNYEAQ. The CDR3 covers 15 residues. The CDR3 sequence: CASSRLLSGNTEAFF. CDR3 coding DNA: TGTGCCAGCAGCCGTTTACTATCAGGGAACACTGAAGCTTTCTTT.

This clonotype was recorded at least ten times. The CDR3 coding sequence is TGCAGTGCTAGTAGGCCCCCTTTCGCGGGACCGTCGTTTAACTATGGCTACACCTTC. Protein product: CSASRPPFAGPSFNYGYTF. This rearrangement joins TRBV20-1 to TRBJ1-2; D is possibly TRBD1 (5 bases). Germline V gives CDR1 DFQATT, CDR2 SNEGSKA (reference sequence). V was clipped by 3 bases and J by 1 base, with 27 bases between them. The CDR3 is 19 amino acids.

Worth noting for this clonotype: A read error may explain this, as a much larger clone is one base away. The rearrangement uses TRBV6-1 and TRBJ2-1; perhaps TRBD1 as D (5 bases). The CDR3 has 16 amino acids. Germline CDR1 and CDR2: MNHNS and SASEGT. In DNA form, the CDR3 reads TGTGCCAGCAGGACACAGGTTGGAGTAGGGCCCAATGTGCAGTTCTTC. Translating gives CASRTQVGVGPNVQFF.

This clonotype was seen ten or more times. This chain links TRBV5-1 with TRBJ1-5; 8 nucleotides align to TRBD1. From germline, CDR1 is SGHRS and CDR2 YFSETQ. This CDR3 is 14 amino acids long. J gave up 3 bases and V 5 bases, and 4 bases lay outside the gene matches. CDR3 bases: TGCGCCAGCAGGGACAGGGCGGACAATCAGCCCCAGCATTTT. Protein: CASRDRADNQPQHF.

The chain is built from TRBV18 and TRBJ1-1; D unclear. This CDR3 comprises 14 residues. Trimming took off 3 bases at V and 6 bases at J, with 14 bases between the two ends. CDR1 KGHSH and CDR2 LQKENI come from the germline V gene. CDR3 sequence reads: CASSPLKGSPEAFF. DNA for the CDR3: TGTGCCAGCTCACCTCTGAAAGGGAGCCCTGAAGCTTTCTTT.

This clonotype was seen ten or more times. This sequence joins TRBV3-1 and TRBJ1-4; D might be TRBD1 (5 bases). The ends were cut back, 0 bases at V and 8 bases at J, with 13 bases in the middle. Germline V CDR1 and CDR2: LGHDT, YNNKEL (reference sequence). The CDR3 extends over 15 amino acids. The CDR3 spells CASSQDFGDGEKLFF. The CDR3 DNA is TGTGCCAGCAGCCAAGATTTCGGGGACGGCGAAAAACTGTTTTTT.

The V gene is TRBV7-2, the J gene TRBJ2-2; D unresolved. Germline V lookup: CDR1 SGHTA, CDR2 FQGNSA. The ends were cut back, 7 bases at V and 6 bases at J, with 15 bases in the middle. This CDR3 is 14 amino acids long. The DNA for the CDR3 is TGTGCCAGCAAGCCGGGTAGTGTCGCCGGGGAGCTGTTTTTT. It is translated as CASKPGSVAGELFF.

This clonotype was counted ten times or more. The chain uses TRBV7-2 and TRBJ2-2, with D uncertain. The CDR3 has 13 amino acids. Germline V gene data show CDR1 as SGHTA and CDR2 as FQGNSA. Between the trimmed V and J ends, which lost 6 bases and 7 bases, there was a span of 12 bases. Here the CDR3 reads CASRPMRNGELFF. Here the CDR3 DNA reads TGTGCCAGCAGACCTATGCGTAACGGGGAGCTGTTTTTT.

This clonotype has at least ten counts. The chain uses TRBV6-5 and TRBJ2-2; 14 bases align to TRBD2. The CDR3 spans 17 residues. Unmatched junction bases numbered 5, after V lost 2 bases and J lost 6 bases. Germline V lookup: CDR1 MNHEY, CDR2 SVGAGI. The CDR3 sequence is CASSYSPGLAGAGELFF. CDR3 DNA sequence: TGTGCCAGCAGTTACAGCCCGGGACTAGCGGGAGCCGGGGAGCTGTTTTTT.

This clonotype was seen many times. V is TRBV4-3 and J is TRBJ2-7; 7 nucleotides align to TRBD2. V trimming: 1 base; J trimming: 0 bases; junction bases outside the gene matches: 3. Germline CDR1 reads LGHNA; CDR2 reads YSLEER. The CDR3 extends over 15 amino acids. The CDR3 nucleotides read TGCGCCAGCAGCCAAGGAGCTAGCGGCTCCTACGAGCAGTACTTC. Its translation is CASSQGASGSYEQYF.

This clonotype has a count of ten or more. The rearrangement links TRBV7-9 to TRBJ2-7; TRBD1 aligns across 9 bases. Germline loops: CDR1 SEHNR, CDR2 FQNEAQ (reference sequence). V trimming: 4 bases; J trimming: 4 bases; junction bases outside the gene matches: 8. This CDR3 is 15 amino acids long. The CDR3, as DNA: TGTGCCAGCAGCTGGCCGGGACAGGGTAAATACGAGCAGTACTTC. The encoded protein is CASSWPGQGKYEQYF.

There are many counts of this clonotype. The genes are TRBV7-2 and TRBJ2-2; tentatively, D is TRBD1 or TRBD2 (6 bases each). From germline, CDR1 is SGHTA and CDR2 FQGNSA. The length of the CDR3 is 17 residues. V lost 9 bases to trimming and J lost 4 bases, with 24 bases between them. CDR3 in amino acids: CARLLRRGRGVTGELFF. CDR3 coding DNA: TGTGCCAGACTCCTCCGACGGGGGCGGGGAGTCACCGGGGAGCTGTTTTTT.

The chain recombines TRBV7-6 with TRBJ2-5, with no clear D. Trimming took off 7 bases at V and 5 bases at J, with 14 bases between the two ends. CDR3 length equals 13 residues. Germline V gives CDR1 SGHVS, CDR2 FNYEAQ. In nucleotides, the CDR3 is TGTGCCAGCACTCCCACCCCCGATGAGACCCAGTACTTC. Its translation is CASTPTPDETQYF.

The chain couples TRBV7-2 to TRBJ1-1, with TRBD1 as a possible D gene (6 bases). The CDR3 extends over 14 amino acids. Trimming left V 2 bases short and J 11 bases short, with 18 bases between. CDR1 and CDR2 (germline): SGHTA, FQGNSA. CDR3 in amino acids: CASSLKTGTTSAFF. For the CDR3, the DNA is TGTGCCAGCAGCTTAAAGACAGGCACCACAAGTGCTTTCTTT.